The clone carrying this T cell receptor (beta chain) was recorded a few times. The antigen is not known. V was pared by 3 bases and J by 10 bases, with 11 bases between. The CDR3 runs to 13 residues. Germline assignment: CDR1 SGHKS and CDR2 YYEKEE (reference sequence). Unique molecular identifiers were used in preparing the TCRbeta library. TCRdb fed the PCR reads into MiXCR, producing one record per CDR3 protein. The sample comprises about 290,000 distinct CDR3 sequences, around a tenth of which are singletons, and about 8% rests with the top ten. These data originate in a study of T-cell reconstitution after alpha-beta-depleted transplantation in children. Study-level points and caveats: Approximately two months post-transplant, alpha-beta T cells reportedly originated from several hundred expanded graft clones. From newly produced T cells came most of the T-cell counts and diversity one year after transplant. It was surviving recipient T cells and thymic progenitors that gave some patients high TCRbeta diversity at day 60.

The material was PBMCs, obtained before TCRalphabeta/CD19-depleted stem cell transplant. The chain carries TRBV5-5 and TRBJ1-6; no definite D call. The receptor was derived from a boy under two years old with acute myeloid leukemia, due to receive a stem cell transplant. The CDR3 nucleotides are TGTGCCAGCAGCTGGTCTCAGGTCTCACCCCTCCACTTT. Its translation: CASSWSQVSPLHF.